This TCR beta chain derives from a study of blood T cell repertoires in COVID-19 (dated by TCRdb to about 2020). Regarding the study in general: Samples covering the acute and convalescent phases of COVID-19 were provided by collaborators in the United States, Italy and Spain. The sample metadata nearly always contained a de-identified subject ID, COVID-19 status, age in years and sex. HLA class I and class II types, where available, came from metadata supplied by the sample provider rather than from assay-based typing. The material from the prospective study consisted of cDNA or gDNA derived from T cells, B-cell-depleted T cells, or PBMCs. The repertoires were released in a freely available public database intended as a resource for research on the immune response to SARS-CoV-2. Subjects who had been exposed to COVID-19, were actively infected with it, or had recovered from it provided the deeply sampled blood TCRbeta repertoires that made up the dataset. The samples were drawn from two sources: the first 160 participants of the ongoing ImmuneRACE study, and 1,000 to 1,500 subjects contributed by 6 global collaborators. Results and caveats for the whole study, not just this receptor: The quantity of clinical and demographic metadata differed by source and by participant and was supplied without curation.

TCRbeta CDR3 regions were amplified from genomic DNA by means of the immunoSEQ Assay, a bias-controlled multiplex PCR. As for the authors' bioinformatics: Within the assay, amplification of reference gene primers was used to estimate how many nucleated cells each sample contained. To quantify the absolute abundance of each unique TCRbeta CDR3 rearrangement, sequence reads were collapsed and filtered. For each sample, productive Simpson clonality was calculated as the square root of Simpson's diversity index across productive rearrangements. This immuneACCESS table, as held by TCRdb, lists in-frame sequences with V and J called but not all clones. Of the missing ones, under half trace to an unresolved V gene in checked studies; the others have no known cause. V, J and clone size are those of that table, while D and trimming were read from the DNA. The table for this sample lists 400,000 or so clones; roughly nine tenths of them were counted only once. Around 1.1% of the sample lies in the top ten.

Notes on this clone: No cognate antigen has been identified for it. Within one base of it there is no much larger clone, and no base qualities were kept.

Participants in the prospective study were enrolled through a virtual design, were aged about 18 to 100 years, and lived in roughly 24 United States geographic areas. To assign participants to cohorts, the prospective study relied on clinical history that participants themselves reported in a screening survey and a study questionnaire. ImmuneRACE Cohort 3 recovered participants were defined by two consecutive negative NP/OP PCR tests, healthcare professional clearance, or symptom resolution. In the prospective study, whole blood, serum and a nasopharyngeal or oropharyngeal swab were collected from each participant by mobile phlebotomists. Participants in the prospective study had the option to provide additional blood draws and questionnaires over an approximately 2-month period. Before DNA extraction, prospective study blood samples were shipped either frozen or at room temperature. V trim: 5 bases; J trim: 4 bases; unmatched bases: 4. The CDR3 contains 14 residues, cysteine and phenylalanine counted. Here the CDR3 DNA is all that survives: 42 bases in frame from base 1. The germline V gene (reference sequence) sets CDR1 to SGHKS and CDR2 to YYEKEE.

The sequence was collected from a man younger than 45 who had recovered from COVID-19. Sample: PBMCs or T cells enriched from blood (not recorded which). The chain uses TRBV5-5 and TRBJ2-5; the junction holds 11 bases that match TRBD2. The CDR3 region: CASSLAGGSETQYF. The nucleotide sequence reads as follows: TGTGCCAGCAGTTTAGCGGGAGGGTCAGAGACCCAGTACTTC. Where the CDR3 stops, the reference TRBV5-5 and TRBJ2-5 genes take over; the full variable domain is DAGVTQSPTHLIKTRGQQVTLRCSPISGHKSVSWYQQVLGQGPQFIFQYYEKEERGRGNFPDRFSARQFPNYSSELNVNALLLGDSALYLCASSLAGGSETQYFGPGTRLLVL.